At least ten counts were recorded for the clone carrying this TCR beta chain. Its antigen is not identified. This entry comes from a study of T cells in Graves' hyperthyroidism and ophthalmopathy. Regarding the study as a whole: Ophthalmopathy and stable hyperthyroidism were told apart by a 13 V-J model.

TCR beta CDR3 regions were amplified from RNA. Using the HTBI primer set, a first-round RT-PCR was run on the TCR CDR3. Each CDR3 protein gets one entry after TCRdb re-called the multiplex PCR reads with MiXCR. The sample includes about 360,000 distinct CDR3 sequences, about 13% seen only once; the top ten take 9.2%. Germline CDR1 and CDR2: MDHEN and SYDVKM. CDR3 length: 15 amino acids. The junction had 7 bases not matched to a gene; V was cut back by 7 bases and J by 2 bases. The chain couples TRBV28 to TRBJ1-4; TRBD1 agrees at 7 bases. This sequence was found in a woman between 18 and 30 years old with Graves' hyperthyroidism. Sequenced input: blood. CDR3 protein: CASIQNRGTNEKLFF. The DNA of the CDR3 is TGTGCCAGCATCCAGAACAGGGGTACTAATGAAAAACTGTTTTTT.